This TCR beta chain was identified during a study of identical twins (dated by TCRdb to the mid-2010s). In terms of the full investigation: To test whether fetal clonotypes persist, this study deep-sequenced TCR alpha and beta repertoires from monozygotic twins, from unrelated adults of various ages, and from cord blood. Replicate twin experiments were performed at different times using different library preparation protocols to rule out contamination. General conclusions and limits of the study: Zero-insertion analyses could be partly confounded by invariant T cells such as MAIT and iNKT, although diverse VJ usage argued against such confounding for most clonotypes. In beta out-of-frame sequences, excess twin sharing was weaker, because having fewer shared sequences lowered the signal-to-noise ratio. Out-of-frame TCR alpha sharing in monozygotic twins was systematically underestimated by recombination models, whereas sharing between unrelated individuals was in agreement with the recombination models. Abundant cord blood beta clonotypes had fewer insertions, young adult naive repertoires showed a similar but weaker trend, and memory repertoires showed no such trend. Because the same donors could not be followed over many years, the conclusions depended on cross-sectional statistical analysis. Compared with coincidental sharing between unrelated individuals, an excess of low generation-probability sequences was observed among out-of-frame TCR alpha sequences shared between twins.

This clonotype was counted at least ten times. Its antigen is not yet known. Base quality data are lacking; no much larger clone is found one base away. Every donor was a healthy Caucasian. Three pairs of female monozygotic twins, all aged roughly 18 to 30 years, made up the twin cohort. Positive isolation kits from Invitrogen were used to isolate CD4+ and CD8+ T cell populations. Counted from cysteine to phenylalanine, this CDR3 has 14 amino acids. The only DNA kept is the CDR3, 42 bases in frame from the first base. V lost 3 bases and J lost 4 bases; the stretch between them is 13 bases long. Taken from the germline V gene (reference sequence), the CDR1 and CDR2 loops are SEHNR and FQNEAQ. Library generation was performed with 5' RACE. Sequenced using an Illumina HiSeq 2000. Template switching introduced a universal primer binding site; the final cDNA contained a unique molecular identifier, enabling accurate counting of TCR cDNA molecules. Specific primers in the conserved constant-segment region were used to synthesize first-strand cDNA for the TCR alpha and beta chains. To control for contamination, every cDNA library was double barcoded, receiving both a SMART-Mk sample barcode and Illumina barcodes. TruSeq adapter sequences along with Illumina sample barcodes were introduced in two successive PCR steps. The TCR alpha and beta cDNA libraries were sequenced on the Illumina HiSeq platform using custom primers. Per the original workflow: Raw reads were processed with MiGEC to extract unique molecular identifiers, and MiXCR was used to determine CDR3 positions. For each individual, recombination models were inferred using an EM algorithm with the repgenHMM and IGoR tools. The tcR package in R was used for shared clonotype analysis, with sharing normalized by the product of cloneset sizes. To study raw recombination without the effects of thymic and clonal selection, out-of-frame nonproductive sequences were analyzed. In TCRdb, the public reads were trimmed at Q25 with fastp and aligned with MiXCR, with productive beta chains retained. Entries are consolidated by CDR3 protein sequence, retaining the most common genes and DNA. These V and J calls are TCRdb output, not the study's own analysis. The sample table lists 200,000 to 250,000 distinct CDR3 sequences, about 6.7% of them with a count of one. Roughly 14% of the sample goes to the ten largest clones.

A further study also used this sample, focusing on T cells expressing NK-cell markers. Looking at the second paper: Three sorted T-cell subsets (CD3+CD56+NKG2C+, CD3+CD56+NKG2C- and CD3+CD56-NKG2C+) from several donors had their TCR beta-chain repertoires profiled. Of the eight sequenced donors, seven were found to be HCMV-seropositive and one was found to be HCMV-seronegative. To restrict sorting to alphabetaTCR-expressing T cells, an anti-gammadeltaTCR antibody was added in several experiments. In over five donors, the dominant CD3+CD56+NKG2C+ clonotypes were among the top 10 CD8+ clonotypes and accounted for 1.0-7.0% of CD8+ T cells. Those dominant clonotypes were again the most abundant among CD3+CD56-NKG2C+ cells in a few donors, at roughly 25-65%. Whether the expanded NKG2C-expressing T cell clones were specific for HCMV antigens remained unclear. Randomly selected healthy volunteers, three men and five women, were used as the eight sequenced donors. To determine HCMV serostatus, a commercial ELISA kit was used to detect HCMV-specific IgG in serum. MIGEC handled demultiplexing of the reads and grouping by UMI, while MiTCR was used to assemble and quantify clonotypes. To remove erroneous sequences, TCR cDNA sequences were retained only when supported by two or more reads. Downstream repertoire analysis used the tcR package, and clonotypes were matched across fractions by CDR3 nucleotide sequence plus V segment. Antigen specificity was annotated against VDJdb with VDJmatch, allowing one amino acid substitution in CDR3.

The sequenced sample was CD8+ T cells sorted from blood. The clonotype was recovered from a woman between 18 and 30 years old in good health. This receptor chain uses TRBV7-9 and TRBJ2-7; the best D guess is TRBD1, with 6 bases matching. The CDR3 region reads CASSLAGTLYEQYF. Here is the DNA: TGTGCCAGCAGCTTGGCCGGGACACTTTACGAGCAGTACTTC.